This T cell receptor beta chain was identified in a study of T-cell memory formation after mild COVID-19. Study conclusions and caveats: The study detected some responding clones in pre-infection memory, suggesting cross-reactive memory joined.

Constant-segment primers were used for 5'RACE, and the resulting TCR alpha and TCR beta cDNA libraries carried sample barcodes and UMIs. TCRdb re-analysed the 5' RACE reads in MiXCR, keeping a single row per CDR3 protein. The sample has roughly 240,000 distinct CDR3 sequences, roughly 14% seen once. There are 16 residues in the CDR3. Germline V gene lookup returns CDR1 SGHRS and CDR2 YFSETQ. V was clipped by 6 bases and J by 0 bases; unmatched bases: 4. A word on this clonotype: Its antigen is unknown.

Sequences were obtained from PBMCs or a T cell subset sorted from them (not recorded which). This chain connects TRBV5-1 to TRBJ2-6, with 9 positions matching TRBD2. The receptor's source is an adult woman who had mild COVID-19 (a few samples of this study predate the infection). Cell type and time point are not known. CDR3 protein: CASKERGASGANVLTF. The CDR3 nucleotides are TGCGCCAGCAAAGAGCGGGGGGCCTCTGGGGCCAACGTCCTGACTTTC.